These T cell receptor beta chains were read from a single sample in a study of cytomegalovirus exposure and HLA in healthy donors. Sequenced by immunoSEQ multiplex PCR; TCRdb stores in-frame clones only, minus some. The profile shows around 200,000 clones, less than 85% of them singletons. Sequencing was done on a sample of PBMCs. These receptors came from a man aged 25-45 years in good health and CMV-seropositive. Each CDR3 is given with its conserved first and last residue. Each record gives: J gene, V gene, D gene, CDR3 protein, CDR3 DNA. A D gene is named only where the DNA matches it firmly.

J gene: TRBJ2-1
V gene: TRBV13
D gene: NA
CDR3 protein: CASSLYNEQFF
CDR3 DNA: TGTGCCAGCAGCCTCTACAATGAGCAGTTCTTC

J gene: TRBJ2-6
V gene: TRBV27
D gene: NA
CDR3 protein: CASRKMLSGANVLTF
CDR3 DNA: TGTGCCAGCAGGAAGATGCTATCTGGGGCCAACGTCCTGACTTTC

J gene: TRBJ1-5
V gene: TRBV19
D gene: NA
CDR3 protein: CASSIGGVFNQPQHF
CDR3 DNA: TGTGCCAGTAGTATCGGCGGGGTTTTTAATCAGCCCCAGCATTTT

J gene: TRBJ1-1
V gene: TRBV18
D gene: NA
CDR3 protein: CASSPAAGENTEAFF
CDR3 DNA: TGTGCCAGCTCACCTGCAGCCGGAGAAAACACTGAAGCTTTCTTT

J gene: TRBJ2-7
V gene: TRBV7-8
D gene: TRBD2
CDR3 protein: CASSLTERGLYEQYF
CDR3 DNA: TGTGCCAGCAGCTTAACGGAGCGGGGGCTCTACGAGCAGTACTTC

J gene: TRBJ1-1
V gene: TRBV11-3
D gene: NA
CDR3 protein: CASSLRGNTEAFF
CDR3 DNA: TGTGCCAGCAGCTTAAGGGGGAACACTGAAGCTTTCTTT

J gene: TRBJ2-1
V gene: TRBV19
D gene: TRBD2
CDR3 protein: CASSNAGGSRRNEQFF
CDR3 DNA: TGTGCCAGTAGTAACGCGGGAGGGAGCCGGAGGAATGAGCAGTTCTTC

J gene: TRBJ2-4
V gene: TRBV18
D gene: NA
CDR3 protein: CASSPPQVTAKNIQYF
CDR3 DNA: TGTGCCAGCTCACCACCGCAGGTTACAGCCAAAAACATTCAGTACTTC

J gene: TRBJ2-3
V gene: TRBV27
D gene: NA
CDR3 protein: CASSPPTSTALFTDTQYF
CDR3 DNA: TGTGCCAGCAGTCCTCCGACTAGTACCGCCCTATTCACAGATACGCAGTATTTT

J gene: TRBJ2-6
V gene: TRBV5-4
D gene: NA
CDR3 protein: CASSPPIRTFSSGANVLTF
CDR3 DNA: TGTGCCAGCAGCCCTCCTATCCGGACTTTCAGCTCTGGGGCCAACGTCCTGACTTTC

J gene: TRBJ2-1
V gene: TRBV11-2
D gene: NA
CDR3 protein: CASSLSGTSYNEQFF
CDR3 DNA: TGTGCCAGCAGCCTTAGCGGCACCTCCTACAATGAGCAGTTCTTC

J gene: TRBJ1-4
V gene: TRBV4-1
D gene: NA
CDR3 protein: CASSQDSAREKLFF
CDR3 DNA: TGCGCCAGCAGCCAAGATTCCGCTAGGGAAAAACTGTTTTTT

J gene: TRBJ1-2
V gene: TRBV6-5
D gene: NA
CDR3 protein: CASSYQPDRNYGYTF
CDR3 DNA: TGTGCCAGCAGTTACCAACCGGACAGAAACTATGGCTACACCTTC

J gene: TRBJ2-3
V gene: TRBV5-1
D gene: NA
CDR3 protein: CASGQTRPDTDTQYF
CDR3 DNA: TGCGCCAGCGGCCAGACTAGGCCAGACACAGATACGCAGTATTTT

J gene: TRBJ2-5
V gene: TRBV6-5
D gene: NA
CDR3 protein: CASSYNGGLQETQYF
CDR3 DNA: TGTGCCAGCAGTTACAACGGGGGGCTCCAAGAGACCCAGTACTTC

J gene: TRBJ2-2
V gene: TRBV6-1
D gene: NA
CDR3 protein: CASSPDPGGTGELFF
CDR3 DNA: TGTGCCAGCAGCCCGGATCCCGGCGGCACCGGGGAGCTGTTTTTT

J gene: TRBJ2-7
V gene: TRBV7-2
D gene: TRBD2
CDR3 protein: CASSLGGGRSSYEQYF
CDR3 DNA: TGTGCCAGCAGCTTAGGGGGCGGGAGGAGCTCCTACGAGCAGTACTTC

J gene: TRBJ2-3
V gene: TRBV28
D gene: TRBD1
CDR3 protein: CASNSAGGSTDTQYF
CDR3 DNA: TGTGCCAGCAACTCCGCAGGGGGAAGCACAGATACGCAGTATTTT

J gene: TRBJ1-1
V gene: TRBV19
D gene: TRBD1
CDR3 protein: CASSIRQGAEAFF
CDR3 DNA: TGTGCCAGTAGTATCCGACAGGGCGCTGAAGCTTTCTTT

J gene: TRBJ1-2
V gene: TRBV9
D gene: TRBD1
CDR3 protein: CASSVGTGDAPGYGYTF
CDR3 DNA: TGTGCCAGCAGCGTAGGGACAGGGGACGCTCCCGGCTATGGCTACACCTTC

J gene: TRBJ2-1
V gene: TRBV4-1
D gene: NA
CDR3 protein: CASSQEAGNEQFF
CDR3 DNA: TGCGCCAGCAGCCAAGAGGCGGGGAATGAGCAGTTCTTC

J gene: TRBJ1-3
V gene: TRBV7-2
D gene: NA
CDR3 protein: CASSLPRGGGNTIYF
CDR3 DNA: TGTGCCAGCAGCTTACCTAGGGGAGGCGGAAACACCATATATTTT

J gene: TRBJ1-5
V gene: TRBV10-3
D gene: NA
CDR3 protein: CAISDAGPQHF
CDR3 DNA: TGTGCCATCAGTGACGCAGGGCCCCAGCATTTT

J gene: TRBJ2-3
V gene: TRBV11-2
D gene: TRBD2
CDR3 protein: CASSPLAGGPDTQYF
CDR3 DNA: TGTGCCAGCAGCCCATTAGCGGGGGGACCCGATACGCAGTATTTT

J gene: TRBJ2-3
V gene: TRBV11-2
D gene: TRBD1
CDR3 protein: CASRKGQGATDTQYF
CDR3 DNA: TGTGCCAGCAGAAAGGGCCAGGGGGCAACAGATACGCAGTATTTT

J gene: TRBJ2-7
V gene: TRBV2
D gene: TRBD1
CDR3 protein: CASSRDRGPYEQYF
CDR3 DNA: TGTGCCAGTTCCCGGGACAGGGGGCCCTACGAGCAGTACTTC

J gene: TRBJ2-5
V gene: TRBV6-1
D gene: NA
CDR3 protein: CASTVRETQYF
CDR3 DNA: TGTGCCAGCACCGTCCGAGAGACCCAGTACTTC

J gene: TRBJ2-3
V gene: TRBV10-2
D gene: TRBD2
CDR3 protein: CASSEGLAVDTDTQYF
CDR3 DNA: TGCGCCAGCAGTGAAGGGCTAGCGGTTGACACAGATACGCAGTATTTT

J gene: TRBJ1-4
V gene: TRBV6-5
D gene: NA
CDR3 protein: CASSPGFTNEKLFF
CDR3 DNA: TGTGCCAGCAGTCCAGGGTTCACTAATGAAAAACTGTTTTTT

J gene: TRBJ1-6
V gene: TRBV7-2
D gene: TRBD1
CDR3 protein: CASSWTGGGNSPLHF
CDR3 DNA: TGTGCCAGCAGCTGGACAGGGGGCGGGAATTCACCCCTCCACTTT